This T cell receptor beta chain was found in a study of T cell repertoires in cytomegalovirus infection. Study-level information: Signatures in public TCR beta sequences pointed to both CMV infection and matching HLA type. Whole-study findings and limits: Individuals carrying CMV plus the relevant HLA were identified by cumulative frequency of public TCR beta families. It was HLA-C-restricted CMV-specific TCR beta clonotypes that dominated the response ex vivo.

TCRdb used MiXCR to reprocess the reads, holding one entry per CDR3 protein. The sample has about 530,000 distinct CDR3 sequences, 26% seen once; the top ten hold 13%. To note about this clonotype: Its antigen is not identified.

Sequenced: PBMCs. The sequence derives from a human donor in good health (CMV status not recorded). Some clones in this sample may be carry-over from other donors' samples.

The CDR3 DNA follows: TGTGCCAGCAGCTTCCAAGCGGTAGCCAATGAGCAGTTCTTC. Its protein product is CASSFQAVANEQFF. The chain uses TRBV7-4 and TRBJ2-1; the D gene is possibly TRBD2 (5 bases). The V end lost 3 bases, the J end lost 6 bases, and 12 bases lay between the germline ends. Germline loops: CDR1 SGHVT, CDR2 SQSDAQ. The CDR3 is 14 amino acids.